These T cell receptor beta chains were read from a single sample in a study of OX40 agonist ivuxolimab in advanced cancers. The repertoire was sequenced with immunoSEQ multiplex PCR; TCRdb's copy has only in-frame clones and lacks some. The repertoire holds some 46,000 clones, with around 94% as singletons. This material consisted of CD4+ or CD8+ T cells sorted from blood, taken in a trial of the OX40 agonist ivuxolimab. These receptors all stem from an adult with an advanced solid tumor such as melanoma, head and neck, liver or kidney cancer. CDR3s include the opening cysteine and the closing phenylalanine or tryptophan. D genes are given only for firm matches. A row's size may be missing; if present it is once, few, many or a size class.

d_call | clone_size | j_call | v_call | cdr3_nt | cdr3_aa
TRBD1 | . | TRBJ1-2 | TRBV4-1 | TGCGCCAGCAGCCAAGATGTCAGACAGGGGAGGGGCTACACCTTC | CASSQDVRQGRGYTF
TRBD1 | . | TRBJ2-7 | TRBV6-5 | TGTGCCAGCAGCCCGGGACAGGGAAGCTACGAGCAGTACTTC | CASSPGQGSYEQYF
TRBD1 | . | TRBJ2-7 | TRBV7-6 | TGTGCCAGCAGCCCTGGACAGGGGGGAACCTACGAGCAGTACTTC | CASSPGQGGTYEQYF
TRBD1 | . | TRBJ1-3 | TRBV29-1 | TGCAGCGCTGGGGGATTAGGGACAGGGGAAAACACCATATATTTT | CSAGGLGTGENTIYF
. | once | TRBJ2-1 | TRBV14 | TGTGCCAGCAGCCTCCTAGGGGTGGGCTCCTACAATGAGCAGTTCTTC | CASSLLGVGSYNEQFF
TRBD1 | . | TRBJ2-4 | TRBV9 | TGTGCCAGCAGCACCGGGACAGGGTCAGGAAACATTCAGTACTTC | CASSTGTGSGNIQYF
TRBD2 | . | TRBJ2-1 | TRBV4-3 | TGCGCCAGCAGCCCCTTTCTTGGACTAGCGGATTACAATGAGCAGTTCTTC | CASSPFLGLADYNEQFF
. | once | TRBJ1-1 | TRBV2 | TGTGCCAGCAGTGAAACCCTCCTCACTGAAGCTTTCTTT | CASSETLLTEAFF
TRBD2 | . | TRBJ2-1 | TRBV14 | TGTGCCAGCAGCCAAAGCGGGAGGCTCTACAATGAGCAGTTCTTC | CASSQSGRLYNEQFF
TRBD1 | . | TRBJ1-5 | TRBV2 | TGTGCCAGCAGCCCAGGGGGCCTTAATCAGCCCCAGCATTTT | CASSPGGLNQPQHF
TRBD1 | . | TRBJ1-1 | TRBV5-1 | TGCGCCAGCAGCAACCCGGGACAGCCTTACACTGAAGCTTTCTTT | CASSNPGQPYTEAFF